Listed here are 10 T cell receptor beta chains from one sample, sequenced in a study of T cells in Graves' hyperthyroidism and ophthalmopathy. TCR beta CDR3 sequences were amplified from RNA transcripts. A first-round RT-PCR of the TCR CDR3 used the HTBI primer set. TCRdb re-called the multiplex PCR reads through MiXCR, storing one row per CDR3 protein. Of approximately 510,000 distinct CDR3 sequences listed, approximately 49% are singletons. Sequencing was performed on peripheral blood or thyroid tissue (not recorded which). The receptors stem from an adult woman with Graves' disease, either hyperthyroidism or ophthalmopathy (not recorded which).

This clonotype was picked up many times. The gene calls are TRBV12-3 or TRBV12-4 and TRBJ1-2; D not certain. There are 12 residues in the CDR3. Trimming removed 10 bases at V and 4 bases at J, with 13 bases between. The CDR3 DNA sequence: TGTGCCACCTTCTTTTCGGGCTATGGCTACACCTTC. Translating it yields CATFFSGYGYTF.

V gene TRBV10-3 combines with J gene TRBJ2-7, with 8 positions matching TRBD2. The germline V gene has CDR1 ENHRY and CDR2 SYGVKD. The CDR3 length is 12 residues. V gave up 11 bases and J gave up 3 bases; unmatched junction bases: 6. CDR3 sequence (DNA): TGTGCCGGAGCGGGGGAAGACTACGAGCAGTACTTC. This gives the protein CAGAGEDYEQYF.

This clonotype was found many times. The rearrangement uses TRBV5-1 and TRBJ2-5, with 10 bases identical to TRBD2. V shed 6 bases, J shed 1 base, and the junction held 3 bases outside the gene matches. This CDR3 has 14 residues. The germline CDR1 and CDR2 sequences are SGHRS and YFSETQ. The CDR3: CASKASGSQETQYF. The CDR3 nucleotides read TGCGCCAGCAAGGCTAGCGGGAGCCAAGAGACCCAGTACTTC.

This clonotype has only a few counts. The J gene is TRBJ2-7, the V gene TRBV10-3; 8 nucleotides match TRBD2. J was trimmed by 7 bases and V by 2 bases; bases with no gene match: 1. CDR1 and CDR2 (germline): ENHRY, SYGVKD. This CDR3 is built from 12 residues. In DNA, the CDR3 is TGTGCCATCAGTGAGATAGCGGGAGAGCAGTACTTC. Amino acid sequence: CAISEIAGEQYF.

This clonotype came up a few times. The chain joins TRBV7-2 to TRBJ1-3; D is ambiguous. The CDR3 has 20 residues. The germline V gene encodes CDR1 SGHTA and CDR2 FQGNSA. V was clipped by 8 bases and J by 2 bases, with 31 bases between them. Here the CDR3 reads CASGPRRTWIQYSPGNTIYF. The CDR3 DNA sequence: TGTGCCAGCGGGCCTAGGCGGACTTGGATCCAGTATTCCCCTGGAAACACCATATATTTT.

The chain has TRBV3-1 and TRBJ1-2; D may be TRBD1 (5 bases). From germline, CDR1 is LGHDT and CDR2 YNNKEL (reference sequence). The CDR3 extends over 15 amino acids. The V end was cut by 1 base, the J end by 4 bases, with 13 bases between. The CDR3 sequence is CASSQGGDRRYGYTF. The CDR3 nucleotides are TGTGCCAGCAGCCAAGGGGGAGACAGACGCTATGGCTACACCTTC. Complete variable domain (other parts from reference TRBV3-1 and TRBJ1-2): DTAVSQTPKYLVTQMGNDKSIKCEQNLGHDTMYWYKQDSKKFLKIMFSYNNKELIINETVPNRFSPKSPDKAHLNLHINSLELGDSAVYFCASSQGGDRRYGYTFGSGTRLTVV.

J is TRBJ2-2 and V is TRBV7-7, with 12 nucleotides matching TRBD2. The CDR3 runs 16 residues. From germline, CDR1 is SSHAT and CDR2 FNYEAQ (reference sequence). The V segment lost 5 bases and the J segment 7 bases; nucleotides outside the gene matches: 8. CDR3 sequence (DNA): TGTGCCAGCAGCGCGACTAGCGGGAGTAGTATCGGGGAGCTGTTTTTT. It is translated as CASSATSGSSIGELFF.

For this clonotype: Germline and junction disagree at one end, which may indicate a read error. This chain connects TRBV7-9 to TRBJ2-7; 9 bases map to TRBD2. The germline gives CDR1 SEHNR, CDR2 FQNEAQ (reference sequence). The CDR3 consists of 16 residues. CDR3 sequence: CASSQAAGGRADEQYF. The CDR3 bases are TGCGCCAGCAGCCAAGCGGCTGGCGGGAGGGCCGACGAGCAGTACTTC.

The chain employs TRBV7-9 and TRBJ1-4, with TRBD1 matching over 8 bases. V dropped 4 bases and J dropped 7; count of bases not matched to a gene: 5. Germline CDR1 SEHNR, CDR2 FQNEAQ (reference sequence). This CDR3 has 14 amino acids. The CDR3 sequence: CASSYGQGIEKLFF. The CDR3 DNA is TGTGCCAGCAGCTACGGACAGGGTATTGAAAAACTGTTTTTT.

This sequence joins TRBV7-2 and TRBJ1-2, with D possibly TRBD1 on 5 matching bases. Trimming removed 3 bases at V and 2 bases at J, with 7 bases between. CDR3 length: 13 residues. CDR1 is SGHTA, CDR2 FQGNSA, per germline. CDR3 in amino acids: CASSLDINYGYTF. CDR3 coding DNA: TGTGCCAGCAGCTTGGACATAAACTATGGCTACACCTTC.